The source of this T cell receptor beta chain is a study of OX40 agonist ivuxolimab in advanced cancers. On the study more broadly: The dose-escalation cohort was roughly 84% male, with a mean age of around 54 years, ranging about 23 to 79. Study conclusions and caveats: Expanded clones were, on average, more numerous in CD8+ T cells than in CD4+.

Note on this clone: Its antigen is as yet unknown.

Data came from immunoSEQ multiplex PCR; TCRdb stores just in-frame clones and leaves some out. The profile shows around 62,000 clones, nearly 90% of them singletons. The junction had 6 bases not matched to a gene; V was cut back by 6 bases and J by 7 bases. The CDR3 has 13 amino acids. Germline V lookup: CDR1 SEHNR, CDR2 FQNEAQ (reference sequence). The source is an adult with an advanced solid tumor such as melanoma, head and neck, liver or kidney cancer. The gene calls are TRBV7-9 and TRBJ1-2, with 9 nucleotides matching TRBD1. Sequencing used CD4+ or CD8+ T cells sorted from blood, obtained in a trial of the OX40 agonist ivuxolimab. Written as DNA, the CDR3 is TGTGCCAGCAGTTCGGGACAGGGTCGTGGCTACACCTTC. The encoded protein is CASSSGQGRGYTF.